Listed here are 8 T cell receptor beta chains from one sample, sequenced in a study of blood T cell repertoires in COVID-19. Sequenced by immunoSEQ multiplex PCR; TCRdb stores in-frame clones only, minus some. This table has over 200,000 clones, around 88% appearing once. The sample comprised peripheral blood. The origin of the receptors is a man aged 18 to 30 with active or convalescent COVID-19.

J is TRBJ1-1 and V is TRBV11-2, with a tentative D call TRBD1 (5 bases). The CDR3 has 15 residues. Germline assignment: CDR1 SGHAT and CDR2 FQNNGV. Trimming pared 1 base from V and 0 bases from J, leaving 9 bases between. CDR3 bases: TGTGCCAGCAGCTTAGGTCGGACAATGAACACTGAAGCTTTCTTT. This translates into CASSLGRTMNTEAFF.

The V gene is TRBV6-5, the J gene TRBJ1-4, with a tentative D call TRBD1 (6 bases). This CDR3 is 12 amino acids long. V was shortened by 7 bases and J by 8 bases, with 11 bases between the two germline ends. The germline gives CDR1 MNHEY, CDR2 SVGAGI. The CDR3 sequence: CASMQGWEKLFF. As DNA, the CDR3 is TGTGCCAGCATGCAGGGGTGGGAAAAACTGTTTTTT.

V gene TRBV6-4 combines with J gene TRBJ2-2; TRBD1 matches 8 bases. Germline CDR1 is MRHNA and CDR2 is SNTAGT. Germline trimming cut 6 bases from V and 4 bases from J; bases unmatched to any gene: 4. The CDR3 is 14 residues long. The CDR3 bases are TGTGCCAGCAGCGCAGGGGGCGGCACCGGGGAGCTGTTTTTT. This gives the protein CASSAGGGTGELFF.

The genes are TRBV5-5 and TRBJ2-7; the match to TRBD1 covers 7 bases. Germline loops: CDR1 SGHKS, CDR2 YYEKEE (reference sequence). The trim removed 2 bases at V and 2 bases at J, leaving 1 base unmatched. The CDR3 has 13 residues. CDR3 in DNA: TGTGCCAGCAGCTTAGGGGGCACCTACGAGCAGTACTTC. Translation gives CASSLGGTYEQYF.

V and J are TRBV5-1 and TRBJ2-2; D perhaps matches TRBD2 (5 bases). Trimming removed 2 bases from V and 0 bases from J, with 8 bases in between. CDR3 length equals 15 residues. Germline CDR1 is SGHRS and CDR2 is YFSETQ. The CDR3 DNA is TGCGCCAGCAGCTTTCGAGCGGCGAACACCGGGGAGCTGTTTTTT. Translation gives CASSFRAANTGELFF.

This rearrangement joins TRBV2 to TRBJ1-6; 10 bases match TRBD1. Germline V gives CDR1 SNHLY, CDR2 FYNNEI. The CDR3 has 15 amino acids. The J segment lost 7 bases and the V segment lost 5 bases, leaving 5 bases of the junction unmatched. CDR3 DNA sequence: TGTGCCAGCAGTTATGAGACAGGGGGCAATTCACCCCTCCACTTT. Its protein product is CASSYETGGNSPLHF.

The J gene is TRBJ2-1, the V gene TRBV5-6, with D maybe TRBD2 (5 bases). The CDR3 runs 14 residues. V gave up 0 bases and J gave up 9 bases, with 13 bases separating them. The germline CDR1 and CDR2 sequences are SGHDT and YYEEEE. CDR3 loop: CASSLAEEVGEQFF. CDR3 DNA sequence: TGTGCCAGCAGCTTGGCCGAGGAGGTGGGTGAGCAGTTCTTC.

The rearrangement joins TRBV29-1 to TRBJ2-1; 10 bases match TRBD2. CDR1 is SQVTM, CDR2 ANQGSEA, per germline. The CDR3 extends over 15 amino acids. V shed 2 bases, J shed 4 bases, and the junction held 5 bases outside the gene matches. CDR3 loop: CSVELASGRYNEQFF. CDR3 DNA sequence: TGCAGCGTTGAACTCGCTAGCGGGAGATACAATGAGCAGTTCTTC.